This TCR beta chain was found in a study of regulatory T cells in long-lasting Graves disease. Findings and caveats of the study: Having few samples may have compromised the accuracy.

In its sample, this clonotype was seen a few times. Its specificity is not known. The sample's time point: newly diagnosed GD, antithyroid drugs for less than 3 months. RNA isolated from PBMCs was used to make the TCR library. The CDR3 totals 14 residues. Per germline, CDR1 SGHRS and CDR2 YFSETQ. V was shortened by 0 bases and J by 4 bases, with 9 bases between the two germline ends. Relying on iRepertoire HTBI primers and Arm-PCR of CDR3 regions, the team built TCR beta libraries. TCRdb reanalysed the multiplex PCR reads using MiXCR and keeps one entry per CDR3 protein. In the table there are fewer than 650,000 distinct CDR3 sequences, roughly 15% of which are singletons. The data were also submitted as part of a second study, on T cells in Graves' hyperthyroidism and ophthalmopathy. That source reports: Researchers defined stable Graves' hyperthyroidism as no ophthalmopathy progression within 18 months. First-round RT-PCR targeting the TCR CDR3 was performed with the HTBI primer set.

The sequence was collected from a woman aged 25 to 39 with Graves disease. The specimen comprised peripheral blood mononuclear cells (PBMCs), sampled at new diagnosis, from a patient treated with antithyroid drugs. This sequence joins TRBV5-1 and TRBJ2-3; the D call may be TRBD1 or TRBD2 (5 bases each). The CDR3 here is CASSLGDVADTQYF. The CDR3 DNA reads as TGCGCCAGCAGCTTGGGGGACGTCGCAGATACGCAGTATTTT.